The clone carrying this TCR beta chain was observed many times. These data are taken from a study of Graves' ophthalmopathy and Graves' hyperthyroidism. On the study more broadly: The study drew peripheral blood at initial diagnosis, before any treatment.

The CDR3 runs 18 residues. Germline CDR1 MNHEY, CDR2 SMNVEV (reference sequence). The J segment lost 0 bases and the V segment lost 7 bases, leaving 13 bases of the junction unmatched. RNA transcripts were the template, and TCR beta CDR3 regions were amplified from them. Amplification began with first-round RT-PCR using HTBI primers, then second-round multiplex PCR was performed. From the multiplex PCR reads, TCRdb called clonotypes with MiXCR, one entry per CDR3 protein. The sample holds about 410,000 distinct CDR3 sequences, around 20% seen once. The material sequenced was peripheral blood. This TCR came from a woman under 30 with Graves' ophthalmopathy. This sequence joins TRBV27 and TRBJ2-4; 9 nucleotides match TRBD2. CDR3 in amino acids: CASTGSGRGAKAKNIQYF. In DNA form, the CDR3 reads TGTGCCAGCACCGGTAGCGGGAGAGGAGCTAAAGCCAAAAACATTCAGTACTTC.